A single sample is the source of the 20 T cell receptor beta chains below, sequenced in a study of T cell repertoires in cytomegalovirus infection. Antigens of these TCRs are unknown. One entry per CDR3 protein, called by TCRdb with MiXCR from the reads. Here the sample spans approximately 910,000 distinct CDR3 sequences, roughly 31% being singletons. Sample: cultured CD8+ T cells from PBMCs, taken from culture after CMV antigen stimulation. These receptors all stem from a human donor in good health (CMV status not recorded). Some clones in this sample may be carry-over from other donors' samples.

V is TRBV12-3 or TRBV12-4 and J is TRBJ2-5; D is unresolved. The CDR3 is 13 amino acids. The V and J ends lost 3 bases and 4 bases respectively, with 9 bases between them. DNA for the CDR3: TGTGCCAGCAGTTTTAGGTACCGAGAGACCCAGTACTTC. It yields the protein CASSFRYRETQYF.

This chain links TRBV19 with TRBJ2-7, with D uncertain. Germline lookup yields CDR1 LNHDA and CDR2 SQIVND (reference sequence). Trimming left V 0 bases short and J 3 bases short, with 6 bases between. CDR3 size: 13 residues. Here the CDR3 reads CASSIDILYEQYF. DNA of the CDR3: TGTGCCAGTAGTATAGACATCCTCTACGAGCAGTACTTC.

This rearrangement joins TRBV28 to TRBJ2-7; tentatively, D is TRBD1 (6 bases). This CDR3 is built from 16 residues. V was shortened by 5 bases and J by 5 bases, with 22 bases between the two germline ends. Germline CDR1 reads MDHEN; CDR2 reads SYDVKM. The CDR3 here is CASSPYHRAEKDEQYF. In nucleotides, the CDR3 is TGTGCCAGCAGTCCTTACCACAGGGCAGAGAAGGACGAGCAGTACTTC.

There are a few counts of this clonotype. This chain uses TRBV13 with TRBJ1-6, with 7 positions matching TRBD1. Losses at the gene ends were 5 bases for V and 7 bases for J; bases not matched to a gene: 5. The CDR3 is made up of 14 amino acids. Germline CDR1 reads PRHDT; CDR2 reads FYEKMQ (reference sequence). The CDR3 DNA is TGTGCCAGCAGCCCGGGACAGCGGAATTCACCCCTCCACTTT. Amino acid sequence: CASSPGQRNSPLHF.

In regard to this clonotype: A much more abundant neighbour one base away suggests this may be a read error. The rearrangement links TRBV7-8 to TRBJ2-2; D possibly corresponds to TRBD1 (6 bases). This CDR3 region has 16 residues. V lost 1 base and J 5 bases, leaving 14 bases between the germline ends. The germline gives CDR1 SGHVS, CDR2 FQNEAQ. The CDR3, as DNA: TGTGCCAGCAGCTTAGACAGGACAGTGAGAACCGGGGAGCTGTTTTTT. Protein: CASSLDRTVRTGELFF.

The chain is built from TRBV9 and TRBJ2-2; 9 bases align to TRBD1. Germline-derived CDR1 and CDR2 are SGDLS and YYNGEE. The CDR3 totals 16 residues. V dropped 3 bases and J dropped 4; count of bases not matched to a gene: 7. The CDR3 sequence: CASSARTGEGTGELFF. In nucleotides, the CDR3 is TGTGCCAGCAGCGCCCGGACAGGGGAAGGCACCGGGGAGCTGTTTTTT.

Comments on this clonotype: This may come from a read error, since a much larger clone is one base off. The CDR3 does not close with the conserved phenylalanine or tryptophan, likely indicating a read error. This sequence joins TRBV7-9 and TRBJ2-1; D ambiguous. Trimming stripped 6 bases from V and 4 bases from J, with 4 bases between. The CDR3 contains 11 residues. Germline CDR1 is SEHNR and CDR2 is FQNEAQ (reference sequence). In DNA form, the CDR3 reads TGTGCCAGCAGGATTTACAATGAGCAGTTCCTC. Amino acids: CASRIYNEQFL.

A few counts support this clonotype. The chain combines TRBV7-3 with TRBJ2-7; 10 bases are a match to TRBD2. The V gene's germline CDR1 is SGHTA and CDR2 FQGTGA. CDR3 length: 14 amino acids. Trimming removed 7 bases from V and 3 bases from J; junction bases left unmatched: 6. CDR3 loop: CASKPLAGDYEQYV. The CDR3 DNA sequence: TGTGCCAGCAAGCCCCTAGCGGGGGACTACGAGCAGTACGTC.

The chain links TRBV4-1 to TRBJ1-1; 9 positions agree with TRBD1. The CDR3 is 16 amino acids. Germline CDR1 reads MGHRA; CDR2 reads YSYEKL. The trim removed 4 bases at V and 5 bases at J, leaving 11 bases unmatched. In DNA form, the CDR3 reads TGCGCCAGCAGCCTCCCCCAGGGCGACAGGGGGACTGAAGCTTTCTTT. Translating it yields CASSLPQGDRGTEAFF.

In this sample, this clonotype is large. The V gene is TRBV25-1, the J gene TRBJ2-7, with a tentative D call TRBD1 (5 bases). CDR3 length: 12 amino acids. Germline assignment: CDR1 MGHDK and CDR2 SYGVNS. Trimming took off 7 bases at V and 8 bases at J, with 15 bases between the two ends. The CDR3 here is CASTPGNGKQYF. CDR3 in DNA: TGTGCCAGCACACCAGGGAATGGGAAGCAGTACTTC.

This clonotype was observed a few times. CDR3 amino acids: CASSVDWTSPPEDEKLFF. The CDR3 DNA sequence: TGTGCCAGTAGTGTCGATTGGACCTCCCCCCCGGAGGATGAAAAACTGTTTTTT. The gene calls are TRBV19 and TRBJ1-4; no definite D call. Trimming shortened V by 5 bases and J by 6 bases, and 25 bases separated the two germline ends. The germline CDR1 and CDR2 sequences are LNHDA and SQIVND (reference sequence). The CDR3 is made up of 18 amino acids.

The V gene is TRBV20-1, the J gene TRBJ1-2; TRBD1 matches 8 bases. V lost 7 bases and J lost 0; bases outside the gene matches: 28. Germline assignment: CDR1 DFQATT and CDR2 SNEGSKA (reference sequence). CDR3 length equals 21 residues. CDR3 sequence: CSVPLLIVTYPGQGPNYGYTF. The CDR3 nucleotides read TGCAGTGTCCCCCTCCTCATAGTCACATATCCTGGACAGGGCCCTAACTATGGCTACACCTTC.

The table lists this clonotype with a few counts. The V call is TRBV15, the J call TRBJ2-2; no clear D. Per germline, CDR1 LNHNV and CDR2 YYDKDF (reference sequence). The V and J ends lost 6 bases and 7 bases respectively, with 9 bases between them. The CDR3 is 12 residues long. CDR3 sequence reads: CATRDGSGELFF. The CDR3 nucleotides are TGTGCCACCAGGGACGGAAGCGGGGAGCTGTTTTTT.

This clonotype was recorded at least ten times. This sequence joins TRBV27 and TRBJ2-7, with unresolved D. V was trimmed by 4 bases and J by 2 bases, leaving 0 bases between them. Germline V gene data show CDR1 as MNHEY and CDR2 as SMNVEV (reference sequence). This CDR3 has 10 residues. This CDR3 is CASSSYEQYV. The CDR3 DNA follows: TGTGCCAGCAGTTCCTACGAGCAGTACGTC.

This chain uses TRBV4-3 with TRBJ2-3, with 9 bases identical to TRBD2. Trimming removed 0 bases from V and 3 bases from J; junction bases left unmatched: 10. CDR1 is LGHNA, CDR2 YSLEER, per germline. This CDR3 contains 18 residues. CDR3 region: CASSQDVAGAQWTDTQYF. The CDR3 bases are TGCGCCAGCAGCCAAGACGTAGCGGGGGCCCAGTGGACAGATACGCAGTATTTT.

The chain couples TRBV6-2 or TRBV6-3 to TRBJ2-7; D gene uncertain. Germline V gene sequence: CDR1 MNHEY, CDR2 SVGEGT. The CDR3 runs to 12 residues. V dropped 4 bases and J dropped 5 bases, with 9 bases sitting between them. The DNA for the CDR3 is TGTGCCAGCAGTTCGGGTGTAAACGAGCAGTACGTC. This encodes CASSSGVNEQYV.

The chain recombines TRBV27 with TRBJ1-1, with D perhaps matching TRBD1 (5 bases). Trimming removed 8 bases at V and 5 bases at J, with 15 bases between. This CDR3 has 13 amino acids. Per the germline V gene, CDR1 is MNHEY and CDR2 is SMNVEV (reference sequence). The DNA for the CDR3 is TGTGCCAGCGGGGGAAGTGGTAGAACTGAAGCTTTCTTT. Protein sequence: CASGGSGRTEAFF.

This clonotype has just a few counts. This sequence joins TRBV29-1 and TRBJ2-1; TRBD1 matches at 10 bases. This CDR3 spans 17 amino acids. Germline V CDR1 and CDR2: SQVTM, ANQGSEA. V trimming: 1 base; J trimming: 4 bases; junction bases outside the gene matches: 10. This chain's CDR3 is CSVEALRGQGMYNEQFF. The CDR3 coding sequence is TGCAGCGTTGAAGCCCTCAGGGGACAGGGGATGTACAATGAGCAGTTCTTC.

This clonotype was seen a handful of times. V and J are TRBV13 and TRBJ2-7; D possibly corresponds to TRBD1 (6 bases). The CDR3 is 15 residues long. V shed 3 bases and J shed 4 bases, with 16 bases lying between them. Germline V gives CDR1 PRHDT, CDR2 FYEKMQ (reference sequence). The CDR3 spells CASSFRTDEAYEQYF. For the CDR3, the DNA is TGTGCCAGCAGCTTCAGGACAGACGAAGCATACGAGCAGTACTTC.

This clonotype appeared a few times. The gene calls are TRBV6-1 and TRBJ2-2; TRBD2 aligns across 9 bases. Unmatched junction bases numbered 5, after V lost 5 bases and J lost 7 bases. Germline V CDR1 and CDR2: MNHNS, SASEGT. The CDR3 has 14 amino acids. The CDR3 protein is CASSSGTSHGELFF. DNA of the CDR3: TGTGCCAGCAGTTCCGGGACTAGCCACGGGGAGCTGTTTTTT.